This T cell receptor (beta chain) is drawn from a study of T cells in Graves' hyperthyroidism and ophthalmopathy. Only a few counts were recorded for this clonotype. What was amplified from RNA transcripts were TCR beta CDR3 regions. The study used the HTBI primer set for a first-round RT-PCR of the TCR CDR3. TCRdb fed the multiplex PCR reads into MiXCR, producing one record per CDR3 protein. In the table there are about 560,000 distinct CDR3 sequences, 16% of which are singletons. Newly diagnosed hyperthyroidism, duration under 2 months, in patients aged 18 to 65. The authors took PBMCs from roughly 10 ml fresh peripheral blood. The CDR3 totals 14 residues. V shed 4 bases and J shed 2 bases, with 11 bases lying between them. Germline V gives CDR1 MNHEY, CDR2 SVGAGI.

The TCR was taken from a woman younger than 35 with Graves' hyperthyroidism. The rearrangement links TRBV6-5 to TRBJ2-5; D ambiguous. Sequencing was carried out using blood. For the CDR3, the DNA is TGTGCCAGCAGTTCCGAGGACGGGCAAGAGACCCAGTACTTC. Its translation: CASSSEDGQETQYF.